This T cell receptor beta chain originates from a study of T and B cells in COVID-19 patients. As for the study in general: Of over 18 active-infection patients, 12 were critically ill with mechanical ventilation or extracorporeal membrane oxygenation. Of 20 active-infection patients, fewer than 19 carried comorbidities linked to unfavorable COVID-19 outcome. Study-level findings and limits: Patients with COVID-19 reportedly showed strongly skewed T cell receptor beta variable and joining gene usage. Active COVID-19 showed highly clonal TRB repertoires; recovery showed diversity and richness above healthy donors.

BIOMED2 TRB-A/B primer pools were used in multiplex TRB PCR. From the multiplex PCR reads, TCRdb called clonotypes with MiXCR, one entry per CDR3 protein. The sample has 18,000 or so distinct CDR3 sequences, 36% seen once; the top ten hold more than 15%. From blood, roughly 220-550 ng of genomic DNA served as TRB template. The CDR3 has 15 amino acids. Germline CDR1 and CDR2: SGHAT and FQDESV (reference sequence). J was trimmed by 9 bases and V by 5 bases; bases with no gene match: 8. Concerning this clonotype itself: What it binds is not known.

This TCR was recovered from a human donor with active COVID-19. The V call is TRBV11-1, the J call TRBJ2-4; the match to TRBD2 covers 12 bases. The specimen sequenced was blood. CDR3: CASSPSGGAIGIQYF. The CDR3 DNA follows: TGTGCCAGCAGCCCTAGCGGGGGGGCCATTGGCATTCAGTACTTC.